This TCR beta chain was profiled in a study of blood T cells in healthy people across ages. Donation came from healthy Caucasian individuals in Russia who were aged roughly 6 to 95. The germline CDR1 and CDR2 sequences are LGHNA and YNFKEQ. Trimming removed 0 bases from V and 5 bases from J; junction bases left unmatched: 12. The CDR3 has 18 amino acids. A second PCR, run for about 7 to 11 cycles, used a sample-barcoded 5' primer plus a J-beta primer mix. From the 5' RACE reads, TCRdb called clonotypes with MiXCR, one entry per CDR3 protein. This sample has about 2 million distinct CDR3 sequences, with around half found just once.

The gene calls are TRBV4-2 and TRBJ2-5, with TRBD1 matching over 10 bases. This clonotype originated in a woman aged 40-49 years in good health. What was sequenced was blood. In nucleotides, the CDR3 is TGTGCCAGCAGCCAAGACCTCCTGGGACAGGGGATCAAGGAGACCCAGTACTTC. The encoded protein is CASSQDLLGQGIKETQYF.